This T cell receptor beta chain is from a study of T-cell memory formation after mild COVID-19. TCRdb reprocessed the 5' RACE reads via MiXCR and lists one record per CDR3 protein. The data show some 300,000 distinct CDR3 sequences, 20% seen once. The germline CDR1 and CDR2 sequences are SEHNR and FQNEAQ (reference sequence). Trimming took off 3 bases at V and 7 bases at J, with 12 bases between the two ends. This CDR3 is built from 14 residues. This clonotype has just a few counts. The chain joins TRBV7-9 to TRBJ1-4, with D possibly matching TRBD1 (5 bases). This sequence originates from a young man who had mild COVID-19 (a few samples of this study predate the infection). Cell type and time point are not known. The sequencing sample was made of PBMCs or a T cell subset sorted from them (not recorded which). The CDR3 sequence: CASSFRDGTEKLFF. DNA for the CDR3: TGTGCCAGCAGCTTCCGGGACGGGACTGAAAAACTGTTTTTT.